The rows below give T cell receptor beta chains drawn from one sample of a study of blood T cell repertoires in COVID-19. Here immunoSEQ multiplex PCR was the method, and the copy in TCRdb shows in-frame clones only, minus some. The top ten clones hold approximately 2% of a sample with under 300,000 clones, around 86% of them seen once. Sequencing input: peripheral blood. Receptor source: a man under 40 who had recovered from COVID-19. CDR3s include the opening cysteine and the closing phenylalanine or tryptophan. Fields, in order: J gene, clone size, CDR3 length, V gene, D gene, CDR3 protein, CDR3 DNA. D genes are given only for firm matches. Part of the rows lack a size; the others show once, few, many or a class for expanded clones.

TRBJ1-4,.,14,TRBV28,.,CASSLVGNGEKLFF,TGTGCCAGCAGTTTGGTAGGAAACGGGGAAAAACTGTTTTTT
TRBJ1-2,.,15,TRBV24-1,TRBD1,CATSAGTVETYGYTF,TGTGCCACCAGTGCCGGGACAGTGGAGACCTATGGCTACACCTTC
TRBJ1-1,.,15,TRBV7-9,TRBD1,CASSLTGGADTEAFF,TGTGCCAGCAGCTTGACAGGGGGCGCGGACACTGAAGCTTTCTTT
TRBJ1-5,.,15,TRBV5-8,.,CASSRGGNSNQPQHF,TGTGCCAGCAGCCGCGGAGGGAATAGCAATCAGCCCCAGCATTTT
TRBJ2-2,.,12,TRBV13,.,CASSFITGELFF,TGTGCCAGCAGCTTTATTACCGGGGAGCTGTTTTTT
TRBJ2-5,once,14,TRBV6-6,.,CASSYTGSQETQYF,TGTGCCAGCAGTTACACAGGATCTCAAGAGACCCAGTACTTC
TRBJ1-2,.,14,TRBV7-2,TRBD1,CASRDNRGDYGYTF,TGTGCCAGCAGAGATAACAGGGGCGACTATGGCTACACCTTC
TRBJ1-6,once,16,TRBV2,TRBD1,CASSGDGTVNNSPLHF,TGTGCCAGCAGCGGCGACGGGACAGTTAATAATTCACCCCTCCACTTT
TRBJ2-5,few,13,TRBV5-6,.,CASSLGARETQYF,TGTGCCAGCAGCCTAGGGGCTCGAGAGACCCAGTACTTC
TRBJ2-1,.,15,TRBV4-1,TRBD2,CASSQRTSSYNEQFF,TGCGCCAGCAGCCAACGGACTAGTAGCTACAATGAGCAGTTCTTC
TRBJ1-1,.,13,TRBV5-4,.,CASNPVGGSEAFF,TGTGCCAGCAACCCGGTCGGGGGTTCGGAAGCTTTCTTT
TRBJ2-1,.,15,TRBV7-8,.,CASSNRDTDYNEQFF,TGTGCCAGCAGCAACCGGGACACCGATTACAATGAGCAGTTCTTC
TRBJ2-3,.,14,TRBV5-4,.,CASSLEPIPDTQYF,TGTGCCAGCAGCTTGGAGCCGATCCCAGATACGCAGTATTTT
TRBJ2-2,.,13,TRBV7-9,.,CASSPLLYGELFF,TGTGCCAGCAGCCCCCTTTTGTACGGGGAGCTGTTTTTT
TRBJ1-1,.,15,TRBV7-2,.,CASSLARQYRTEAFF,TGTGCCAGCAGCCTCGCGCGACAGTATCGGACTGAAGCTTTCTTT
TRBJ2-7,.,15,TRBV16,.,CASSQSPISQVEQYF,TGTGCCAGCAGCCAATCTCCGATTTCACAGGTTGAGCAGTACTTC
TRBJ1-2,.,14,TRBV4-1,.,CASSQIWTRQGYTF,.
TRBJ1-2,.,12,TRBV19,TRBD1,CAVYSGGFGYTF,TGTGCCGTCTACTCAGGGGGCTTTGGCTACACCTTC
TRBJ1-2,.,14,TRBV5-1,.,CASSSDFQAGGYTF,TGCGCCAGCAGCTCCGACTTCCAGGCGGGTGGCTACACCTTC
TRBJ1-2,.,14,TRBV2,.,CASSGLGGTSGYTF,TGTGCCAGCAGTGGACTTGGAGGTACATCCGGCTACACCTTC
TRBJ1-2,.,14,TRBV27,.,CASSLGGVGYGYTF,TGTGCCAGCAGTTTAGGCGGGGTCGGCTATGGCTACACCTTC
TRBJ2-2,.,11,TRBV29-1,.,CSGRGTGELFF,TGCAGCGGAAGAGGCACCGGGGAGCTGTTTTTT
TRBJ2-2,.,12,TRBV10-1,.,CASTGGAGELFF,TGCGCCAGTACAGGGGGGGCCGGGGAGCTGTTTTTT
TRBJ2-2,.,14,TRBV4-1,TRBD2,CASSQAGGGGELFF,TGCGCCAGCAGCCAAGCGGGGGGAGGCGGGGAGCTGTTTTTT
TRBJ2-2,.,14,TRBV5-1,.,CASNKGADAGELFF,TGCGCCAGCAACAAAGGGGCAGACGCCGGGGAGCTGTTTTTT
TRBJ1-6,few,14,TRBV3-1/TRBV3-2,.,CASSLQLYSAPLHF,TGTGCCAGCAGCCTGCAACTTTATAGCGCGCCCCTCCACTTT
TRBJ2-2,once,14,TRBV7-8,.,CATQTGSPPGELFF,TGTGCCACCCAAACCGGGAGCCCACCCGGGGAGCTGTTTTTT
TRBJ2-2,.,15,TRBV2,TRBD1,CASRARTGGAGELFF,TGTGCCAGCAGGGCCCGGACAGGGGGTGCCGGGGAGCTGTTTTTT
TRBJ1-1,.,14,TRBV19,.,CASSIMSTDTEAFF,TGTGCCAGTAGTATAATGAGCACCGACACTGAAGCTTTCTTT
TRBJ2-2,once,13,TRBV19,.,CATKGLGAGELFF,TGTGCCACCAAAGGTCTGGGCGCCGGGGAGCTGTTTTTT
TRBJ1-3,.,15,TRBV9,TRBD1,CASSEAGTGVNTIYF,TGTGCCAGCAGCGAGGCCGGGACAGGGGTAAACACCATATATTTT
TRBJ1-6,once,15,TRBV18,TRBD1,CASSLDGTGRSPLHF,TGTGCCAGCTCACTCGACGGGACAGGGCGTTCACCCCTCCACTTT
TRBJ1-4,.,15,TRBV18,TRBD1,CASSPRTGYNEKLFF,TGTGCCAGCTCACCCCGGACAGGATACAATGAAAAACTGTTTTTT
TRBJ1-2,.,14,TRBV24-1,.,CATSDLTRGYGYTF,TGTGCCACCAGTGATTTGACCAGGGGATATGGCTACACCTTC
TRBJ1-1,few,15,TRBV3-1/TRBV3-2,.,CASSRGVERNTEAFF,TGTGCCAGCAGCCGGGGCGTCGAACGGAACACTGAAGCTTTCTTT
TRBJ1-5,.,15,TRBV18,.,CASSPFRVENQPQHF,TGTGCCAGCTCACCGTTCCGGGTGGAAAATCAGCCCCAGCATTTT
TRBJ1-2,.,14,TRBV7-9,.,CASSHKIDSYGYTF,TGTGCCAGCAGCCACAAGATCGACAGCTATGGCTACACCTTC
TRBJ2-1,.,17,TRBV18,.,CASSPPAGQARHNEQFF,TGTGCCAGCTCACCACCAGCGGGCCAAGCCCGGCACAATGAGCAGTTCTTC
TRBJ2-2,.,14,TRBV19,.,CASSILEFTGELFF,TGTGCCAGTAGTATATTAGAGTTCACCGGGGAGCTGTTTTTT
TRBJ2-2,.,14,TRBV25-1,.,CASSESIASGELFF,TGTGCCAGCAGTGAAAGCATTGCGAGCGGGGAGCTGTTTTTT
TRBJ2-1,once,16,TRBV11-1,TRBD1,CASSLGPGQGMHEQFF,TGTGCCAGCAGCCTAGGGCCGGGACAGGGAATGCATGAGCAGTTCTTC
TRBJ1-6,.,11,TRBV7-9,.,CKANRRSPLHF,TGTAAGGCTAACCGGAGGTCACCCCTCCACTTT
TRBJ1-4,.,15,TRBV4-1,TRBD1,CASSQTGATNEKLFF,TGCGCCAGCAGCCAAACAGGGGCAACTAATGAAAAACTGTTTTTT
TRBJ2-2,.,15,TRBV5-4,.,CASSLSQGYTGELFF,TGTGCCAGCAGCTTGAGTCAGGGGTACACCGGGGAGCTGTTTTTT
TRBJ1-1,.,11,TRBV5-8,.,CASSYGTEAFF,TGTGCCAGCAGCTACGGGACAGAAGCTTTCTTT
TRBJ1-6,.,15,TRBV7-2,.,CASSLVGQPNSPLHF,TGTGCCAGCAGCTTAGTTGGACAGCCGAATTCACCCCTCCACTTT
TRBJ1-1,.,11,TRBV28,.,CASSLKTEAFF,TGTGCCAGCAGTCTTAAGACAGAAGCTTTCTTT
TRBJ2-1,.,16,TRBV18,TRBD2,CASSPSGTSGNNEQFF,TGTGCCAGCTCACCATCCGGGACTAGCGGAAACAATGAGCAGTTCTTC
TRBJ1-3,.,14,TRBV7-9,TRBD1,CASSAQGIGNTIYF,TGTGCCAGCAGCGCACAGGGGATCGGAAACACCATATATTTT
TRBJ1-1,.,14,TRBV7-9,.,CASSRAHEDTEAFF,TGTGCCAGCAGCCGCGCTCATGAGGACACTGAAGCTTTCTTT
TRBJ1-2,.,12,TRBV5-1,.,CASSSEARGYTF,TGCGCCAGCAGCTCGGAGGCTCGGGGCTACACCTTC